This record looks at one TCR beta chain sequence and its context. The data originate from a study of T cell clusters in autoimmune cytopenias. TRB amplification used 200 to 250 ng of peripheral blood genomic DNA. Multiplex touch-down PCR amplified TRB using TRB-A and TRB-B pools in one tube. One entry per CDR3 protein, without DNA, is what TCRdb gives after re-calling the multiplex PCR reads. The listing records approximately 13,000 distinct CDR3 sequences. These data also formed part of another study, on T cell repertoires in aging, cancer and after chemotherapy. That work states: Over several months to years, re-sampled healthy donor repertoires clearly shared clones. In cancer patients, declining TCR diversity with age involved lost richness and lost evenness.

The TCR sequence derives from a human donor in good health. Sequenced: peripheral blood.

The CDR3 loop reads CASSLRQGVSYEQYF. This chain uses TRBV27 with TRBJ2-7; TCRdb returns TRBD1, unconfirmable since there is no DNA. Germline-derived CDR1 and CDR2 are MNHEY and SMNVEV (reference sequence). The CDR3 covers 15 residues.